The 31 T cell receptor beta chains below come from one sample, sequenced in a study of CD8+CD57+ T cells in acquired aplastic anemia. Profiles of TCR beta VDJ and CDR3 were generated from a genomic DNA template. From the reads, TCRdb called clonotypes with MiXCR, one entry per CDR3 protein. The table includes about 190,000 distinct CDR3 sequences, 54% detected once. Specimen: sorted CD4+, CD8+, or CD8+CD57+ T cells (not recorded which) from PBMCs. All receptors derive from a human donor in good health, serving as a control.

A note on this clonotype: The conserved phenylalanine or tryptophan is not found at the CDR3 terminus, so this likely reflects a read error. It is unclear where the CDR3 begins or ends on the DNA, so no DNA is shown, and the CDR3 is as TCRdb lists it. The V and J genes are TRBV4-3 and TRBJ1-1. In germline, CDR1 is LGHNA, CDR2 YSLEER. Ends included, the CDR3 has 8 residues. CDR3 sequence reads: CASSQVQP.

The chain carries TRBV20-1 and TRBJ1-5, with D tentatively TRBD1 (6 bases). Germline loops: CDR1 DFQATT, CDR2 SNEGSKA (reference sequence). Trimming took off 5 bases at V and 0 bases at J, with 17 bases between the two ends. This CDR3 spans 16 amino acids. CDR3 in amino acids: CSAARGRGGSNQPQHF. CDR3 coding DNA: TGCAGTGCTGCCCGAGGGAGGGGGGGTAGCAATCAGCCCCAGCATTTT.

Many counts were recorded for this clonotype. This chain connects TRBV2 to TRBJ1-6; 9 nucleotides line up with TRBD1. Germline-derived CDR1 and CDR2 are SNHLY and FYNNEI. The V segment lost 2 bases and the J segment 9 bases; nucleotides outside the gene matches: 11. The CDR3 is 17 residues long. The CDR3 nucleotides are TGTGCCAGCAGTGAAACGAAATCGACAGGGGGAGTTTCACCCCTCCACTTT. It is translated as CASSETKSTGGVSPLHF. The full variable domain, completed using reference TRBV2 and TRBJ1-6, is EPEVTQTPSHQVTQMGQEVILRCVPISNHLYFYWYRQILGQKVEFLVSFYNNEISEKSEIFDDQFSVERPDGSNFTLKIRSTKLEDSAMYFCASSETKSTGGVSPLHFGNGTRLTVT.

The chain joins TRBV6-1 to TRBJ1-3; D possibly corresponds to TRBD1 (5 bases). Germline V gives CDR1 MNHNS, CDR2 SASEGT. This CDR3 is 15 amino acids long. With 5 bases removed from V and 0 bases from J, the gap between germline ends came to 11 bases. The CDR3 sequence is CASSSWGSSGNTIYF. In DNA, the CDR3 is TGTGCCAGCAGTAGCTGGGGGAGCTCTGGAAACACCATATATTTT.

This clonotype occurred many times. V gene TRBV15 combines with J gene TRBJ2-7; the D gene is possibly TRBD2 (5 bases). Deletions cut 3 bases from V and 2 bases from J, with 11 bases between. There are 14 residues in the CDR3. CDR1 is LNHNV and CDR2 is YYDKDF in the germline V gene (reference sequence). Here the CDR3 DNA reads TGTGCCACCAGCAGGGACTTACTACCCTACGAGCAGTACTTC. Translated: CATSRDLLPYEQYF. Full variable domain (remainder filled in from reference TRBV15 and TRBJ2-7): DAMVIQNPRYQVTQFGKPVTLSCSQTLNHNVMYWYQQKSSQAPKLLFHYYDKDFNNEADTPDNFQSRRPNTSFCFLDIRSPGLGDTAMYLCATSRDLLPYEQYFGPGTRLTVT.

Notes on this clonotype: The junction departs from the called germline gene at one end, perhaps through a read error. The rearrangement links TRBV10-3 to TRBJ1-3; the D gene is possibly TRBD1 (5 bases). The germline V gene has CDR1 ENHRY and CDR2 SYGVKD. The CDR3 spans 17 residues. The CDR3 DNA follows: TGTGCCATCAGTGCCGGTAGGGGCCAGAGACAAGGAAACACCACATATTTT. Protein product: CAISAGRGQRQGNTTYF.

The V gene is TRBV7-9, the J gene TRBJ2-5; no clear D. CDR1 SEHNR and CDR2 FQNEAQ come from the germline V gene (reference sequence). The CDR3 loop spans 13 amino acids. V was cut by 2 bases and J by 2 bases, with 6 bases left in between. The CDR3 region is CASSLTRQETQYF. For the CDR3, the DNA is TGTGCCAGCAGCTTAACGAGACAAGAGACCCAGTACTTC.

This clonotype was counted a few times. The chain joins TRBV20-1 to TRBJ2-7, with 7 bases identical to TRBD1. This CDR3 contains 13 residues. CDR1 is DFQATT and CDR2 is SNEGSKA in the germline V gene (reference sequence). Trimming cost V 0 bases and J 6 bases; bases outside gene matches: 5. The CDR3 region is CSAREQGIGEQYF. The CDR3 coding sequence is TGCAGTGCTAGAGAACAGGGGATTGGCGAGCAGTACTTC.

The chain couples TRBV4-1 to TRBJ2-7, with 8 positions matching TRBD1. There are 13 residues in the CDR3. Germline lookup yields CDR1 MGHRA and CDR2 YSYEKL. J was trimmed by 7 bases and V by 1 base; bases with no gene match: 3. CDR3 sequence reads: CASSQGQGREQYF. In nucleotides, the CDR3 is TGCGCCAGCAGCCAAGGACAGGGGCGGGAGCAGTACTTC.

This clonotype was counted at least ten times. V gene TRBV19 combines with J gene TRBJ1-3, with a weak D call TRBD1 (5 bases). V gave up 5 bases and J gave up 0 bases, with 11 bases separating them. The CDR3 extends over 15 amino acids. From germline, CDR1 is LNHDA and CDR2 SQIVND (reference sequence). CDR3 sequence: CASSPRDSSGNTIYF. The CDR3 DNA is TGTGCCAGTAGTCCCCGAGACAGCTCTGGAAACACCATATATTTT.

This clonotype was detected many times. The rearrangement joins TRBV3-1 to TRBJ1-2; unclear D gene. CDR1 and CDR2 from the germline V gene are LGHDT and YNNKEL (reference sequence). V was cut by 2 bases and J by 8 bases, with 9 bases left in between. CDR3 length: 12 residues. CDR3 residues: CASSQFGEGYTF. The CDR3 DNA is TGTGCCAGCAGCCAATTTGGGGAGGGCTACACCTTC.

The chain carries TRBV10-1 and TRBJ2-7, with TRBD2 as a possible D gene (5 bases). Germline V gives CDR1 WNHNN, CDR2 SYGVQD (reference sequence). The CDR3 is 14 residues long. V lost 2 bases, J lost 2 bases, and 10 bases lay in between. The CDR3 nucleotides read TGCGCCAGCAGTGAGAGAGGGATTCCCTACGAGCAGTACTTC. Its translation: CASSERGIPYEQYF.

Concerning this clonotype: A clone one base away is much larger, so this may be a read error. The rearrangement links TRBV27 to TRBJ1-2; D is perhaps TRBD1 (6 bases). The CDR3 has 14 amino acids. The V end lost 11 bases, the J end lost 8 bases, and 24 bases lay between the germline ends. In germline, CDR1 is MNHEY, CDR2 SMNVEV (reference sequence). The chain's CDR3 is CAAMRAGRGYGYTF. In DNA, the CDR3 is TGTGCCGCCATGAGAGCCGGAAGGGGGTACGGCTACACCTTC.

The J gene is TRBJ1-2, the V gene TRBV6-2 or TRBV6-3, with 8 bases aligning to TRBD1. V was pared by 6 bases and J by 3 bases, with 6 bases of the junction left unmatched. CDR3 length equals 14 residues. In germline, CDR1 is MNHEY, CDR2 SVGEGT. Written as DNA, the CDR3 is TGTGCCAGCAGAGTCGACAGGGGATACTATGGCTACACCTTC. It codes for CASRVDRGYYGYTF.

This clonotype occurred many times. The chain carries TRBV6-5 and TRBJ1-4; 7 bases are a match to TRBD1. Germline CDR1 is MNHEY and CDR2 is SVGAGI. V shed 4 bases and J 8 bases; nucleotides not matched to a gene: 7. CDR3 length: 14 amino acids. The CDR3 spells CASSFGTAKEKLFF. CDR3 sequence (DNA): TGTGCCAGCAGTTTTGGGACAGCCAAAGAAAAACTGTTTTTT.

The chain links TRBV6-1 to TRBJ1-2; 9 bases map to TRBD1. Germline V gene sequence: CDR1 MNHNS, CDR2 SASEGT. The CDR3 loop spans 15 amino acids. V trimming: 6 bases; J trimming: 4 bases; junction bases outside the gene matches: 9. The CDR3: CASRPGTGRVYGYTF. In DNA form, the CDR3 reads TGTGCCAGCAGGCCGGGGACAGGGAGAGTCTATGGCTACACCTTC.

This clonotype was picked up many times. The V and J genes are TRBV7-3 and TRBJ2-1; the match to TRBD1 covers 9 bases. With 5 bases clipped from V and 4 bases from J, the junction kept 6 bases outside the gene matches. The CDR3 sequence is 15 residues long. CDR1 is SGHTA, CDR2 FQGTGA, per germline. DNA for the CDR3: TGTGCCAGCAGCATTACAGGGGGCCGGTACAATGAGCAGTTCTTC. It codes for CASSITGGRYNEQFF. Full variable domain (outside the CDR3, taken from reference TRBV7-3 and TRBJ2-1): GAGVSQTPSNKVTEKGKYVELRCDPISGHTALYWYRQSLGQGPEFLIYFQGTGAADDSGLPNDRFFAVRPEGSVSTLKIQRTERGDSAVYLCASSITGGRYNEQFFGPGTRLTVL.

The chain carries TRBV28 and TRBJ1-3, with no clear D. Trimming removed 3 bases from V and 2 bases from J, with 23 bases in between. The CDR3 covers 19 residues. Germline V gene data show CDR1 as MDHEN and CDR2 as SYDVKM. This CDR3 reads CASSFSTKWAARPGNTIYF. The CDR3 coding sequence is TGTGCCAGCAGTTTTTCCACCAAATGGGCAGCCCGGCCTGGAAACACCATATATTTT. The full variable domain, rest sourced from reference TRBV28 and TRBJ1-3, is DVKVTQSSRYLVKRTGEKVFLECVQDMDHENMFWYRQDPGLGLRLIYFSYDVKMKEKGDIPEGYSVSREKKERFSLILESASTNQTSMYLCASSFSTKWAARPGNTIYFGEGSWLTVV.

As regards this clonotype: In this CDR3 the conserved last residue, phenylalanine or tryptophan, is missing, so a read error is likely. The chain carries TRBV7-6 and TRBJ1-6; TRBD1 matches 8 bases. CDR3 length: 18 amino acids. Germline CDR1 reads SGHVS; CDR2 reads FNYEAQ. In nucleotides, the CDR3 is TGTGCCAGCAGCTTGTTCCCTAGGACAGGGCCAAATAACTCACCCCTCCACCTT. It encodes CASSLFPRTGPNNSPLHL.

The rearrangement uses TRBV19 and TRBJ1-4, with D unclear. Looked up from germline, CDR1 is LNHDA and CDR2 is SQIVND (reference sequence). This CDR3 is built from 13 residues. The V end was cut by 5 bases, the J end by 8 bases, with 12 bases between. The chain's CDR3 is CASSLRLREKLFF. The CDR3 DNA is TGTGCCAGTAGTCTTCGACTGCGGGAAAAACTGTTTTTT.

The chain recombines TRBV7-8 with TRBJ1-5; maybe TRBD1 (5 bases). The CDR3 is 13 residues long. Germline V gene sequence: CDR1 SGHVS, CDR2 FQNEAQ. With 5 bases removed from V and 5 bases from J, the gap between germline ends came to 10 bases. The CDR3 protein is CASSHGADQPQHF. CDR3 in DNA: TGTGCCAGCAGCCACGGGGCTGATCAGCCCCAGCATTTT.

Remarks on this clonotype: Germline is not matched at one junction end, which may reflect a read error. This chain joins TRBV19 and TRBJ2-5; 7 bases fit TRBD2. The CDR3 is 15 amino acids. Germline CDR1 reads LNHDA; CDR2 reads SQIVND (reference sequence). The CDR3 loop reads CASSIDGGTRRTQYF. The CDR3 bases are TGTGCCAGTAGTATAGACGGGGGGACCCGGAGGACCCAATACTTC. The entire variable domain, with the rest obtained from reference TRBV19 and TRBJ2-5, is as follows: DGGITQSPKYLFRKEGQNVTLSCEQNLNHDAMYWYRQDPGQGLRLIYYSQIVNDFQKGDIAEGYSVSREKKESFPLTVTSAQKNPTAFYLCASSIDGGTRRTQYFGPGTRLLVL.

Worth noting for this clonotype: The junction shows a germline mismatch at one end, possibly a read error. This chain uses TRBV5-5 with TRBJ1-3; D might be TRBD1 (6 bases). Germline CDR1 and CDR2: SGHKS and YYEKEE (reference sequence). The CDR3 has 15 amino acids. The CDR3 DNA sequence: TGCGCCAGCAGCTTGGACAGTACGTCTGGAAACACCATATATTTT. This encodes CASSLDSTSGNTIYF.

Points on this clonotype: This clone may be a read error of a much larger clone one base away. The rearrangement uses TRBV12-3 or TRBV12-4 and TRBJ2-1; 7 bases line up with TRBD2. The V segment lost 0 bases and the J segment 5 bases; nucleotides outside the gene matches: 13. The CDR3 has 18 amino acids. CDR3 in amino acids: CASSLAAGAGPRDNEQFF. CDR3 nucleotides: TGTGCCAGCAGTTTAGCTGCCGGAGCGGGGCCTAGAGACAATGAGCAGTTCTTC.

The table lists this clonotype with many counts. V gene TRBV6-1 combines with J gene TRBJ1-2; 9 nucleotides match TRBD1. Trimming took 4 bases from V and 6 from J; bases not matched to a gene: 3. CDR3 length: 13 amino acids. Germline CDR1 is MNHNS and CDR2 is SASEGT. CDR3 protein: CASSGGTGHGYTF. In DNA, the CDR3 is TGTGCCAGCAGTGGGGGGACAGGGCATGGCTACACCTTC.

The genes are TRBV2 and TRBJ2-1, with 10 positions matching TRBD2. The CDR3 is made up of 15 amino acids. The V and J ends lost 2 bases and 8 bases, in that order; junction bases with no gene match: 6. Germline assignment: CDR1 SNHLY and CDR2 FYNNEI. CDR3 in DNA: TGTGCCAGCAGTGAATCCCAGCGGGAGGGTTATGAGCAGTTCTTC. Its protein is CASSESQREGYEQFF.

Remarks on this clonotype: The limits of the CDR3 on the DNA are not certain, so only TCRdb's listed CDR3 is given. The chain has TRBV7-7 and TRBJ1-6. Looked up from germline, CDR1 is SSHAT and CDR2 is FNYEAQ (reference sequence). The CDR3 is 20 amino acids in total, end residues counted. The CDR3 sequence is CASSFYICSAREDLNSPLHF.

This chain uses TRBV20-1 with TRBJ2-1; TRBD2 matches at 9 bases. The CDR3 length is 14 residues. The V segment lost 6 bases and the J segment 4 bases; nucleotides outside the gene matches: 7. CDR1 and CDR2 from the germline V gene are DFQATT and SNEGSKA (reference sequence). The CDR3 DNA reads TGCAGTGCGCCGGGACTAGCCGCTTACAATGAGCAGTTCTTC. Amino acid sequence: CSAPGLAAYNEQFF.

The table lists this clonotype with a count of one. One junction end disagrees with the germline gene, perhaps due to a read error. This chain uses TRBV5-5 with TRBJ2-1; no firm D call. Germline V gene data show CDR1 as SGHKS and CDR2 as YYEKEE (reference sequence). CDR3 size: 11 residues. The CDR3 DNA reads TGTGCCAGCAGGCCGTACAATGGGCAGTTCTTC. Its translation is CASRPYNGQFF.

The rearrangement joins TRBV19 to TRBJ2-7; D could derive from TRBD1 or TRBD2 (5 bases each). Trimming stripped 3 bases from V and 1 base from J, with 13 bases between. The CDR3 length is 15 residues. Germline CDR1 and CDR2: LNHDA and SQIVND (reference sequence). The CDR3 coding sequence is TGTGCCAGTAGTATTTCGTGGGGGAGTTCCTACGAGCAGTACTTC. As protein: CASSISWGSSYEQYF.

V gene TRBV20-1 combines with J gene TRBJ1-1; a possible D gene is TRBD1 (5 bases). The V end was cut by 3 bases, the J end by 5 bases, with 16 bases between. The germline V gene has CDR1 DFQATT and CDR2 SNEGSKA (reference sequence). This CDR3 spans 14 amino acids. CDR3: CSASGAGMTTEAFF. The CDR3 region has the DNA TGCAGTGCTAGTGGGGCAGGGATGACGACTGAAGCTTTCTTT.